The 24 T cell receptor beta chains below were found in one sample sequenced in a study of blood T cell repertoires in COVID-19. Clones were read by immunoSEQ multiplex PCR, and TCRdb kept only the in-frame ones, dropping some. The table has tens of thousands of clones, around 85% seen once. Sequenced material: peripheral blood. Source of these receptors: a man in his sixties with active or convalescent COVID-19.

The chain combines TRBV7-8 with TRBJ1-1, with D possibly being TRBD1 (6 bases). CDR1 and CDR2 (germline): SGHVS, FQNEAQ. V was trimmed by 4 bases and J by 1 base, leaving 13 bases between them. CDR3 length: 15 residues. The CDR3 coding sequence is TGTGCCAGCAGCTATTCAACAGGGAAGAACACTGAAGCTTTCTTT. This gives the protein CASSYSTGKNTEAFF.

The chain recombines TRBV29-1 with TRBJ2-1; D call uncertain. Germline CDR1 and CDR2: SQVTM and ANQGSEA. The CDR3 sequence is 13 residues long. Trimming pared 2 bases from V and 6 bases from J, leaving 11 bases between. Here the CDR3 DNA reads TGCAGCGTTGAATATGAACCGGGCAATGAGCAGTTCTTC. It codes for CSVEYEPGNEQFF.

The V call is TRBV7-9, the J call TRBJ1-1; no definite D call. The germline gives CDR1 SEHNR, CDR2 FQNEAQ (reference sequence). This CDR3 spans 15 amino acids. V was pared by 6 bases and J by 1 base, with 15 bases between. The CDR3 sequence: CASSSGFWKNTEAFF. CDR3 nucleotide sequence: TGTGCCAGCAGTTCAGGATTTTGGAAGAACACTGAAGCTTTCTTT.

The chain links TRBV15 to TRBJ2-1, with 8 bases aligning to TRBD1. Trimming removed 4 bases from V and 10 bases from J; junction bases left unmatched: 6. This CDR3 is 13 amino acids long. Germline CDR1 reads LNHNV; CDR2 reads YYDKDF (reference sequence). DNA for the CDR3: TGTGCCACCAGCAAGGTGGACAGGGAGGAGCAGTTCTTC. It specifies CATSKVDREEQFF.

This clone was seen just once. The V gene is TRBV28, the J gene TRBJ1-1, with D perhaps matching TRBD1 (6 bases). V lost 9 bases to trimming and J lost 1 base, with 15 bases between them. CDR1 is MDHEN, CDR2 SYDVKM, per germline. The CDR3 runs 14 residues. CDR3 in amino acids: CASHRDIPNTEAFF. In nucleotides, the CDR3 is TGTGCCAGTCACCGGGACATACCGAACACTGAAGCTTTCTTT.

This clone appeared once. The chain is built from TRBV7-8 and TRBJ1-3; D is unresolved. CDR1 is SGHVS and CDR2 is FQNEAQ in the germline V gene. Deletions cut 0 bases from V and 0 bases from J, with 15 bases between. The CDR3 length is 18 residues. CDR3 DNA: TGTGCCAGCAGCTTAGCGAAGAGGGTGGGGTCCTCTGGAAACACCATATATTTT. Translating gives CASSLAKRVGSSGNTIYF.

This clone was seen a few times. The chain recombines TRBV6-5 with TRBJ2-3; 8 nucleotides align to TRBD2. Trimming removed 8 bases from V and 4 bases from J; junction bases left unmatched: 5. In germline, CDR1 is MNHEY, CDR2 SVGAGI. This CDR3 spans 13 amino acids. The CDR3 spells CASGAGVADTQYF. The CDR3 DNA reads TGTGCCAGCGGAGCGGGAGTCGCAGATACGCAGTATTTT.

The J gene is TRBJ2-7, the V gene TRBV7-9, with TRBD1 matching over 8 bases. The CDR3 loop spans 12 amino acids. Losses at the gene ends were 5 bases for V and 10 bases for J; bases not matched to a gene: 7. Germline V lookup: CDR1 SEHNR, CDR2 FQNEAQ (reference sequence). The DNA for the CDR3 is TGTGCCAGCAGCAACGGACAGGGAATACAGTACGTC. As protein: CASSNGQGIQYV.

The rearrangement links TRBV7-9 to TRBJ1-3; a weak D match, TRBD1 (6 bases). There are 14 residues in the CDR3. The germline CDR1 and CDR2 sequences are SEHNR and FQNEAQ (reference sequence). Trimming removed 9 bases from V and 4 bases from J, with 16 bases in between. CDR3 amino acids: CASEETGLGNTIYF. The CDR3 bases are TGTGCCAGTGAAGAGACAGGCTTGGGAAACACCATATATTTT.

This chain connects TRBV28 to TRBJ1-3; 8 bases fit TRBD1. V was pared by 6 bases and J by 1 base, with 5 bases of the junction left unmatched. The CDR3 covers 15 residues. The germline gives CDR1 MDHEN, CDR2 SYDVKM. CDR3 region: CASRLRDRSGNTIYF. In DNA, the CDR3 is TGTGCCAGCAGACTTCGGGACAGGTCTGGAAACACCATATATTTT. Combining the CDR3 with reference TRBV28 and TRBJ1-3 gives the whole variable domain DVKVTQSSRYLVKRTGEKVFLECVQDMDHENMFWYRQDPGLGLRLIYFSYDVKMKEKGDIPEGYSVSREKKERFSLILESASTNQTSMYLCASRLRDRSGNTIYFGEGSWLTVV.

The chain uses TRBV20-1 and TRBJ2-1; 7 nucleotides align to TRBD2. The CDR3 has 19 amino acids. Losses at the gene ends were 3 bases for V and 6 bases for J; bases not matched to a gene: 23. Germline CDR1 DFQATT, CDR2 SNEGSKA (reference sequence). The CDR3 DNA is TGCAGTGCTAGTACTGAAGGGCGGGAGACTGTGTTGGTTACCAATGAGCAGTTCTTC. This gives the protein CSASTEGRETVLVTNEQFF.

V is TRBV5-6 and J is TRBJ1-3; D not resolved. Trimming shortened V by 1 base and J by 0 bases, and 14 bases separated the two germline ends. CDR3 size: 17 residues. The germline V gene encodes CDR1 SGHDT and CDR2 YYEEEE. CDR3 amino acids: CASSLKELRLSGNTIYF. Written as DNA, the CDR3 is TGTGCCAGCAGCTTGAAGGAGCTCAGACTCTCTGGAAACACCATATATTTT.

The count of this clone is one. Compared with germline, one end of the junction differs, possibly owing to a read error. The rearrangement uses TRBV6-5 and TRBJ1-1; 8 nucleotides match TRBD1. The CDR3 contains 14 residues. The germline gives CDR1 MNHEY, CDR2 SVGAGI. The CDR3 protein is CASGYRGTNTEAFF. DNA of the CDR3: TGTGCCAGCGGTTACAGGGGGACGAACACTGAAGCTTTCTTT.

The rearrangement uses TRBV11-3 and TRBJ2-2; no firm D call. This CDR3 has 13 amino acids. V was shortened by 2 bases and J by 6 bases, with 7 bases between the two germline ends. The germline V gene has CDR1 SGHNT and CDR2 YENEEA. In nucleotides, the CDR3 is TGTGCCAGCAGCTTATCAACGGCCGGGGAGCTGTTTTTT. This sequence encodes CASSLSTAGELFF.

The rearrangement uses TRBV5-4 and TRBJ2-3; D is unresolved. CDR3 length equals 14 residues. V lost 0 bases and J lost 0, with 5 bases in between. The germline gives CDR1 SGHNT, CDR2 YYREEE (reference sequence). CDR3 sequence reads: CASSLGRSTDTQYF. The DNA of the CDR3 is TGTGCCAGCAGCTTGGGGCGGAGCACAGATACGCAGTATTTT.

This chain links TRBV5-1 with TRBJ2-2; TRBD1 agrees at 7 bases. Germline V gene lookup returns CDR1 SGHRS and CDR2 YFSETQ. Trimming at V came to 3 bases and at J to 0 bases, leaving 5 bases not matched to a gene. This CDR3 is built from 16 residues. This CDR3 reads CASSSWTGPNTGELFF. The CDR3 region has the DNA TGCGCCAGCAGCTCCTGGACAGGCCCGAACACCGGGGAGCTGTTTTTT.

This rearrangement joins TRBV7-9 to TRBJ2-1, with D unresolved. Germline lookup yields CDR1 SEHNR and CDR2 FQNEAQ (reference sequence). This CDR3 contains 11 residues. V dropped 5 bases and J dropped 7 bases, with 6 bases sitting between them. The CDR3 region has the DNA TGTGCCAGCAGCCTCCTTAATGAGCAGTTCTTC. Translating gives CASSLLNEQFF.

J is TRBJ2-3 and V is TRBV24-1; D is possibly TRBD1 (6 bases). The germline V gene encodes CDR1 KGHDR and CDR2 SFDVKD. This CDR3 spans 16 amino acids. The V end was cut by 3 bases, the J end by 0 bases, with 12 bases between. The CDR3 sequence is CATSDPGEPSTDTQYF. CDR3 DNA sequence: TGTGCCACCAGTGATCCAGGGGAACCTAGCACAGATACGCAGTATTTT.

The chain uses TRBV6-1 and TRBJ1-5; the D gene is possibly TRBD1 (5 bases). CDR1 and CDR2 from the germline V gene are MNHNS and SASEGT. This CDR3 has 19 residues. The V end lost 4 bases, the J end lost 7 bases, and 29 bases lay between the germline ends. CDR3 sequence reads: CASSARGREEGLSGQPQHF. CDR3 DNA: TGTGCCAGCAGTGCCCGAGGGAGGGAGGAGGGGCTGTCTGGACAGCCCCAGCATTTT.

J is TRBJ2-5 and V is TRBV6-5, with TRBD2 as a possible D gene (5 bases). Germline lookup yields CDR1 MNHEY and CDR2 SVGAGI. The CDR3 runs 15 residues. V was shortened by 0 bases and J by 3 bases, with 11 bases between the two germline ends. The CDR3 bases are TGTGCCAGCAGTTACTCAGGGAGACAAAAAGAGACCCAGTACTTC. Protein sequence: CASSYSGRQKETQYF.

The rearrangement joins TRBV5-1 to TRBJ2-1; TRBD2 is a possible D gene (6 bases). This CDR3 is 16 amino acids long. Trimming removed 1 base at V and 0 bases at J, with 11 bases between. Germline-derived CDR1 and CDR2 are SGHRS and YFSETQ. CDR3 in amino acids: CASSLSETSSYNEQFF. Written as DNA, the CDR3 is TGCGCCAGCAGCTTGTCTGAGACTAGCTCCTACAATGAGCAGTTCTTC.

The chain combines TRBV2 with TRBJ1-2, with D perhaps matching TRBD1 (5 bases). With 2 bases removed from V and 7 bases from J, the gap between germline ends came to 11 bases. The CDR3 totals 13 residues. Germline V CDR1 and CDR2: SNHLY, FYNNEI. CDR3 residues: CASSEQGRGGYTF. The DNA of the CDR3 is TGTGCCAGCAGTGAACAAGGGAGGGGTGGCTACACCTTC.

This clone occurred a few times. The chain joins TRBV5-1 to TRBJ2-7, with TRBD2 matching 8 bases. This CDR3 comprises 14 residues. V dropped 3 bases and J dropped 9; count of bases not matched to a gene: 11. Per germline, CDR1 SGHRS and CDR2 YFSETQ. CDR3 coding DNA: TGCGCCAGCAGCTCATCCCCGGGGGGGCAGGTGCAGTACGTC. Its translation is CASSSSPGGQVQYV.

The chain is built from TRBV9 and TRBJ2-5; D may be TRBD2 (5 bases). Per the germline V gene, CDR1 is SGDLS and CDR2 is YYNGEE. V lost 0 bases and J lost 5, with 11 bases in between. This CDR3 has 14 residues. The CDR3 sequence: CASSVATSGETQYF. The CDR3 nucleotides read TGTGCCAGCAGCGTAGCTACTAGTGGGGAGACCCAGTACTTC.